This TCR beta chain was captured in a study of control samples from healthy donors and cancer patients. This CDR3 comprises 15 residues. J was trimmed by 2 bases and V by 1 base; bases with no gene match: 2. CDR1 and CDR2 (germline): SGHTA, FQGNSA. Sequenced by immunoSEQ multiplex PCR; TCRdb stores in-frame clones only, minus some. This repertoire shows approximately 100,000 clones, approximately 86% found once; its top ten account for around 21%. The chain links TRBV7-2 to TRBJ2-1, with 7 bases identical to TRBD1. Sample: blood. This clonotype was sampled from a man aged 25 to 45 in good health. The DNA of the CDR3 is TGTGCCAGCAGCTTAGAGGGGGCCCCCTACAATGAGCAGTTCTTC. Protein sequence: CASSLEGAPYNEQFF.